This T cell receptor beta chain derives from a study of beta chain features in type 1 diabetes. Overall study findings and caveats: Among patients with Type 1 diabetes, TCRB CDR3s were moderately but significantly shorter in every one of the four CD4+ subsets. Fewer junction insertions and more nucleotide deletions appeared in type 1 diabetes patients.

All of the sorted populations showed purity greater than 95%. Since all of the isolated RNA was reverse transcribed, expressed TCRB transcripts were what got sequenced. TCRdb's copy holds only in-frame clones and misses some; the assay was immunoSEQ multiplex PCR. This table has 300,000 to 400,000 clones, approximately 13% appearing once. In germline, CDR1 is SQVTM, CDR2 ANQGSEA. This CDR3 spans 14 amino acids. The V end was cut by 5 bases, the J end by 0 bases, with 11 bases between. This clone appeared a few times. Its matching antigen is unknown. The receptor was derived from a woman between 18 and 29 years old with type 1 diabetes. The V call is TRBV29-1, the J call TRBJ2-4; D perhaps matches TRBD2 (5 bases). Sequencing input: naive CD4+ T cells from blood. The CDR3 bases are TGCAGCGTTAAAAGCGGCTTAGCCAAAAACATTCAGTACTTC. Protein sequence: CSVKSGLAKNIQYF. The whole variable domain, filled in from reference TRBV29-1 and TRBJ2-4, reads SAVISQKPSRDICQRGTSLTIQCQVDSQVTMMFWYRQQPGQSLTLIATANQGSEATYESGFVIDKFPISRPNLTFSTLTVSNMSPEDSSIYLCSVKSGLAKNIQYFGAGTRLSVL.